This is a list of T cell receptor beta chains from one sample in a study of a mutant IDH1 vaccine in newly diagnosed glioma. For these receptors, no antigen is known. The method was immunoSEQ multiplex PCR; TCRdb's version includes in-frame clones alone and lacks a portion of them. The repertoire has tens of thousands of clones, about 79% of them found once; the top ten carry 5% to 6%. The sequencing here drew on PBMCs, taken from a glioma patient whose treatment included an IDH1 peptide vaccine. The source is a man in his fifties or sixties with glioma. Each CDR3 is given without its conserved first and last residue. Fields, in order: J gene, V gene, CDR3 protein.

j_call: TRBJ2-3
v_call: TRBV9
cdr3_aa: ASSARTDTQY

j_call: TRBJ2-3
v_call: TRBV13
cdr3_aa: ASSLGGTGGDTQY

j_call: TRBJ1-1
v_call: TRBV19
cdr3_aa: ASSLQGVRNTEAF

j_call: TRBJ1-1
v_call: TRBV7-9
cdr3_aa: ASSPRQQGAVSEAF

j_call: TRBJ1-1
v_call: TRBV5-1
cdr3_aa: ASSLLRQENTEAF

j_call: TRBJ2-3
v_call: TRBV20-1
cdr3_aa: SATLRDTQY

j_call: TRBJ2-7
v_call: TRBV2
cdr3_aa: ASSPIPSAVEQY

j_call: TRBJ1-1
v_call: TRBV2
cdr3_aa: ASRSGTGHTEAF

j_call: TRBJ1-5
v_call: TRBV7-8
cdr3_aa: ATTSTGNNQPQH

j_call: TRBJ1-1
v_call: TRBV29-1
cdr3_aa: SVVRGYEAF

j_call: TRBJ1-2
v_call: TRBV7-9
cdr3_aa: ASSPVGGRGNYGYT

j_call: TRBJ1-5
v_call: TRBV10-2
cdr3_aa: ASREWRSNQPQH

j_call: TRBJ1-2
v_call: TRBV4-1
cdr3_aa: ASRSLRGGYGYT

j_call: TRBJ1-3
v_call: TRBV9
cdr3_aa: ASSVGPVISGNTIY

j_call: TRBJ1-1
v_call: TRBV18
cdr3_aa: ASSSDGLNTEAF

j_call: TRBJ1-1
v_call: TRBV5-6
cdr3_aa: ASRGPYTEAF

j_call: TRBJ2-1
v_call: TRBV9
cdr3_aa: ASSVETSGYNEQF

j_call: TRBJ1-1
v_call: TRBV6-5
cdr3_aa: ASSYSTSWGNTEAF